This passage covers 16 T cell receptor beta chains from one sample sequenced in a study of regulatory T cells in long-lasting Graves disease. Time point of the sample: newly diagnosed GD, antithyroid drugs for less than 3 months. PBMC-extracted RNA yielded the TCR library. Researchers made TCR beta libraries by using iRepertoire HTBI primers and running Arm-PCR on CDR3 regions. MiXCR was run by TCRdb on the multiplex PCR reads, yielding one entry per CDR3 protein. The data show hundreds of thousands of distinct CDR3 sequences, around 15% seen once. Sequences were derived from peripheral blood mononuclear cells (PBMCs), sampled at new diagnosis, from a patient treated with antithyroid drugs. The source is a female donor with Graves disease.

The chain recombines TRBV28 with TRBJ1-2; 9 nucleotides match TRBD1. Trimming at V came to 5 bases and at J to 9 bases, leaving 10 bases not matched to a gene. Per the germline V gene, CDR1 is MDHEN and CDR2 is SYDVKM. The length of the CDR3 is 14 residues. The CDR3 DNA reads TGTGCCAGCAGTCCACCGACAGGGGGTTATAGCTACACCTTC. Translation gives CASSPPTGGYSYTF.

This clonotype has at least ten counts. The chain combines TRBV15 with TRBJ1-4, with TRBD1 as a possible D gene (6 bases). The CDR3 covers 15 residues. V lost 0 bases to trimming and J lost 7 bases, with 12 bases between them. Germline V gene lookup returns CDR1 LNHNV and CDR2 YYDKDF (reference sequence). The CDR3 DNA sequence: TGTGCCACCAGCAGAGATCGGACAGAGGGTGAAAAACTGTTTTTT. It encodes CATSRDRTEGEKLFF.

V and J are TRBV7-3 and TRBJ2-2; TRBD1 agrees at 9 bases. The CDR3 runs 15 residues. In germline, CDR1 is SGHTA, CDR2 FQGTGA. V was pared by 6 bases and J by 7 bases, with 9 bases of the junction left unmatched. As DNA, the CDR3 is TGTGCCAGCAGAGCCGGGACAGGGATTTTCGGGGAGCTGTTTTTT. Protein: CASRAGTGIFGELFF.

This clonotype was counted at least ten times. The chain uses TRBV11-2 and TRBJ2-2, with D possibly being TRBD1 (6 bases). Trimming stripped 5 bases from V and 1 base from J, with 8 bases between. The length of the CDR3 is 14 residues. The germline gives CDR1 SGHAT, CDR2 FQNNGV. CDR3 sequence reads: CASSQGQNTGELFF. As DNA, the CDR3 is TGTGCCAGCAGCCAGGGACAGAACACCGGGGAGCTGTTTTTT.

This clonotype was observed at least ten times. V is TRBV4-1 and J is TRBJ1-1; D not certain. This CDR3 contains 13 residues. Between the trimmed V and J ends, which lost 2 bases and 6 bases, there was a span of 10 bases. The germline V gene has CDR1 MGHRA and CDR2 YSYEKL. The CDR3 region has the DNA TGCGCCAGCAGCCAATTCCGCTCCGCTGAAGCTTTCTTT. This encodes CASSQFRSAEAFF.

This clonotype was seen many times. V and J are TRBV7-2 and TRBJ2-2; 8 nucleotides agree with TRBD2. After removal of 2 bases from V and 5 bases from J, the junction contained 4 bases not matched to a gene. The CDR3 runs to 15 residues. The germline V gene has CDR1 SGHTA and CDR2 FQGNSA. The CDR3: CASSLIAGRTGELFF. The CDR3 region has the DNA TGTGCCAGCAGCTTAATAGCGGGAAGGACCGGGGAGCTGTTTTTT.

In its sample, this clonotype was seen many times. V and J are TRBV19 and TRBJ2-7; possible D gene TRBD1, 6 bases. The CDR3 is 15 amino acids. V was clipped by 1 base and J by 6 bases, with 16 bases between them. Germline V gives CDR1 LNHDA, CDR2 SQIVND (reference sequence). The chain's CDR3 is CASSIGTGSSREQYF. The CDR3 bases are TGTGCCAGTAGTATAGGTACAGGGTCGAGTCGCGAGCAGTACTTC. The variable domain in full, completed from reference TRBV19 and TRBJ2-7, reads DGGITQSPKYLFRKEGQNVTLSCEQNLNHDAMYWYRQDPGQGLRLIYYSQIVNDFQKGDIAEGYSVSREKKESFPLTVTSAQKNPTAFYLCASSIGTGSSREQYFGPGTRLTVT.

This clonotype has a count of ten or more. The rearrangement joins TRBV27 to TRBJ2-1; TRBD2 aligns across 14 bases. Unmatched junction bases numbered 19, after V lost 4 bases and J lost 8 bases. CDR1 and CDR2 from the germline V gene are MNHEY and SMNVEV (reference sequence). This CDR3 is 20 amino acids long. The CDR3 here is CASSSGQTRGLAGGRDEQFF. Written as DNA, the CDR3 is TGTGCCAGCAGTTCAGGACAGACCCGAGGACTAGCGGGAGGAAGGGATGAGCAGTTCTTC.

The chain has TRBV4-1 and TRBJ1-5, with TRBD1 identical over 9 bases. Germline assignment: CDR1 MGHRA and CDR2 YSYEKL. CDR3 size: 20 residues. The V segment lost 0 bases and the J segment 0 bases; nucleotides outside the gene matches: 12. CDR3 residues: CASSQDPIRTGDYSNQPQHF. For the CDR3, the DNA is TGCGCCAGCAGCCAAGATCCAATCAGGACAGGGGATTATAGCAATCAGCCCCAGCATTTT.

The V call is TRBV2, the J call TRBJ2-5, with 7 bases identical to TRBD2. In germline, CDR1 is SNHLY, CDR2 FYNNEI. This CDR3 contains 15 residues. Trimming removed 6 bases from V and 2 bases from J; junction bases left unmatched: 9. The CDR3 nucleotides read TGTGCCAGCAGCGGGGGATGGGGAGGGCAAGAGACCCAGTACTTC. Amino acid sequence: CASSGGWGGQETQYF.

This clonotype was detected a few times. The chain employs TRBV4-1 and TRBJ1-1, with D unclear. The CDR3 covers 15 residues. Germline lookup yields CDR1 MGHRA and CDR2 YSYEKL. The ends were cut back, 1 base at V and 5 bases at J, with 14 bases in the middle. CDR3 bases: TGCGCCAGCAGCCAAGGCGCGGAGAGTAGAACTGAAGCTTTCTTT. Its protein is CASSQGAESRTEAFF.

The chain links TRBV10-2 to TRBJ2-7; 12 bases line up with TRBD2. From germline, CDR1 is WSHSY and CDR2 SAAADI. Germline trimming cut 6 bases from V and 5 bases from J; bases unmatched to any gene: 8. The CDR3 runs to 15 residues. CDR3 nucleotide sequence: TGCGCCAGCAGGTCTAGCGGGGGGGCCGTCCACGAGCAGTACTTC. Amino acid sequence: CASRSSGGAVHEQYF.

This clonotype was recorded at least ten times. This rearrangement joins TRBV7-2 to TRBJ1-6; the D gene is possibly TRBD1 (6 bases). Germline CDR1 and CDR2: SGHTA and FQGNSA. This CDR3 has 13 amino acids. The germline V and J ends were trimmed by 6 bases and 9 bases, with 12 bases remaining between them. Here the CDR3 DNA reads TGTGCCAGCAGAGGGGGGGTTAGTTCACCCCTCCACTTT. It is translated as CASRGGVSSPLHF.

This clonotype was detected ten times or more. The gene calls are TRBV12-3 or TRBV12-4 and TRBJ2-3, with 7 bases that match TRBD1. The CDR3 covers 16 residues. With V trimmed by 7 bases and J by 2 bases, 12 bases remained unmatched. CDR3 sequence (DNA): TGTGCCAGCAAAGGCCCCCGGGACAGACTCACAGATACGCAGTATTTT. Residues: CASKGPRDRLTDTQYF.

This clonotype was counted many times. The chain joins TRBV6-1 to TRBJ1-2; no firm D call. This CDR3 contains 13 residues. Germline CDR1 reads MNHNS; CDR2 reads SASEGT. Trimming cost V 1 base and J 4 bases, with 7 bases left between them. The CDR3 reads CASSEVRFYGYTF. The CDR3 nucleotides read TGTGCCAGCAGTGAAGTCAGGTTCTATGGCTACACCTTC.

The chain has TRBV4-1 and TRBJ1-5; D gene uncertain. CDR3 length equals 15 residues. V was pared by 1 base and J by 2 bases, with 9 bases between. Germline V gene data show CDR1 as MGHRA and CDR2 as YSYEKL. The CDR3 DNA reads as TGCGCCAGCAGCCAAGCGAGGAGCCGCAATCAGCCCCAGCATTTT. Translating gives CASSQARSRNQPQHF.